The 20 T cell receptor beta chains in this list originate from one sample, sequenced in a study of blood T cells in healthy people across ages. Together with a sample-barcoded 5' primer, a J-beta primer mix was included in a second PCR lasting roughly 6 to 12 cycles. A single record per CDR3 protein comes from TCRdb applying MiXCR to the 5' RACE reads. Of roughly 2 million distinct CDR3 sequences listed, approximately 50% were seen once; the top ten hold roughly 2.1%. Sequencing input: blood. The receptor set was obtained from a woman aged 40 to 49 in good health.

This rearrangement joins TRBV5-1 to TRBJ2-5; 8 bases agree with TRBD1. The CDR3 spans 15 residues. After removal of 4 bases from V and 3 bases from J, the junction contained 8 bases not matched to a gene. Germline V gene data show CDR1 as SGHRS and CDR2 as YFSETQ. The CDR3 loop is CASSPRQGAEETQYF. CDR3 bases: TGCGCCAGCAGCCCCCGCCAGGGGGCTGAAGAGACCCAGTACTTC.

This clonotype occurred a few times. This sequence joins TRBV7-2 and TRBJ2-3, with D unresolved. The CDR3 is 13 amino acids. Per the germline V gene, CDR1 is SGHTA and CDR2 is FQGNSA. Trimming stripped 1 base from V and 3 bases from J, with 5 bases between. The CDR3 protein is CASSLEPTDTQYF. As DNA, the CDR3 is TGTGCCAGCAGCTTAGAACCGACAGATACGCAGTATTTT.

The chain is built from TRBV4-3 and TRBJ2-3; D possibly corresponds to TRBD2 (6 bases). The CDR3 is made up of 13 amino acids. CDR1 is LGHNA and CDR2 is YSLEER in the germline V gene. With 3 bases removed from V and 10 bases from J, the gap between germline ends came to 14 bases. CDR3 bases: TGCGCCAGCAGCCACCCTCCGGGGGAAGCGCAGTATTTT. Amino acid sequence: CASSHPPGEAQYF.

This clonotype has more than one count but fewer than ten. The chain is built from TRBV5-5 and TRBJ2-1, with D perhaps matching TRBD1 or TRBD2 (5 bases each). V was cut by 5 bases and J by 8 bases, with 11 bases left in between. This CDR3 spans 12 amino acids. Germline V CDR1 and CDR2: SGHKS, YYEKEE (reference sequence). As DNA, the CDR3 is TGTGCCAGCAGGGGTAGGGACGATGAGCAGTTCTTC. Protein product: CASRGRDDEQFF. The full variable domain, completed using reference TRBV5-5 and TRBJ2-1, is DAGVTQSPTHLIKTRGQQVTLRCSPISGHKSVSWYQQVLGQGPQFIFQYYEKEERGRGNFPDRFSARQFPNYSSELNVNALLLGDSALYLCASRGRDDEQFFGPGTRLTVL.

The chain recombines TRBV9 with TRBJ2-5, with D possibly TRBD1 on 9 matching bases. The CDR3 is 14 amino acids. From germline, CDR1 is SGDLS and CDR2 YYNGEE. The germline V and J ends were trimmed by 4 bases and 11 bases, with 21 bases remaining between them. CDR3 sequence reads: CASSRTGAQREQYF. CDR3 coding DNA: TGTGCCAGCAGCAGGACAGGGGCCCAGCGGGAGCAGTACTTC.

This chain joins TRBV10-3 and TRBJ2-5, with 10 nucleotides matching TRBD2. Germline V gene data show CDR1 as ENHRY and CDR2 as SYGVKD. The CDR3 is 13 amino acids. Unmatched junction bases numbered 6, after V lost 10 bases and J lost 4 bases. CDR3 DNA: TGTGCCACGGCAGCGGGGGGGCCAGAGACCCAGTACTTC. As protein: CATAAGGPETQYF.

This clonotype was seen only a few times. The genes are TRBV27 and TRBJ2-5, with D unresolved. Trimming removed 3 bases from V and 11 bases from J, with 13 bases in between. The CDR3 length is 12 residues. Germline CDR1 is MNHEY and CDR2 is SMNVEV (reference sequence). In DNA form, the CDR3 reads TGTGCCAGCAGTTTTCACGGTCGAGAGCAGTACTTC. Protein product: CASSFHGREQYF.

Here the CDR3 DNA reads TGTGCCAGCAGATACAGGGGGCGGGATGGGGCCAACGTCCTGACTTTC. Amino acid sequence: CASRYRGRDGANVLTF. The gene calls are TRBV7-2 and TRBJ2-6; TRBD1 matches 9 bases. J gave up 3 bases and V 6 bases, and 6 bases lay outside the gene matches. Germline V gene data show CDR1 as SGHTA and CDR2 as FQGNSA. This CDR3 region has 16 residues.

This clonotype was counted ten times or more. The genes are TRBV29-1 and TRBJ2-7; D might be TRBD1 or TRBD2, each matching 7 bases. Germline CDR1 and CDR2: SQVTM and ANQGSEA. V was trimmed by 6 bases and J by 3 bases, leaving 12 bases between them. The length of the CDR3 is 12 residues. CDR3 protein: CSVRGDSYEQYF. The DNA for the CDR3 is TGCAGCGTCCGGGGGGACAGCTACGAGCAGTACTTC.

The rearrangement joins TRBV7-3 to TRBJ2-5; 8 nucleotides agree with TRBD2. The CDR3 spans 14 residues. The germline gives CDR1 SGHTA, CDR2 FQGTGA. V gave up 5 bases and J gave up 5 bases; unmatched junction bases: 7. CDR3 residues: CASSRVAGLETQYF. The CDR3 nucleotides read TGTGCCAGCAGCCGAGTAGCGGGGTTGGAGACCCAGTACTTC.

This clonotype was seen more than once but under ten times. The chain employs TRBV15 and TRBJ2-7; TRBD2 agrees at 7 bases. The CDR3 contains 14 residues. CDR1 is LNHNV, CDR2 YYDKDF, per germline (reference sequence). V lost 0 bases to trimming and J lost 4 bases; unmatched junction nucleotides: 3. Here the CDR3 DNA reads TGTGCCACCAGCAGAGATTTGGGGGGGTACGAGCAGTACTTC. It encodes CATSRDLGGYEQYF.

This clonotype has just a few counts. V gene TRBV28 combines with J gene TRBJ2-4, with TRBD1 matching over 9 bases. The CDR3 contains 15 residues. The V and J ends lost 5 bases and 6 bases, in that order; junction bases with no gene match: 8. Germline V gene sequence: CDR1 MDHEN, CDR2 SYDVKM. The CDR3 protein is CASSARGTGRNIQYF. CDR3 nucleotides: TGTGCCAGCAGTGCGCGAGGGACAGGGCGAAACATTCAGTACTTC.

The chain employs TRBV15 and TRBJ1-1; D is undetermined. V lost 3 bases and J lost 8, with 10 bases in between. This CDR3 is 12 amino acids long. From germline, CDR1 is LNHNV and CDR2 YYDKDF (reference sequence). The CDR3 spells CATSRDRSEAFF. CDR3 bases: TGTGCCACCAGCAGGGACCGCTCCGAAGCTTTCTTT.

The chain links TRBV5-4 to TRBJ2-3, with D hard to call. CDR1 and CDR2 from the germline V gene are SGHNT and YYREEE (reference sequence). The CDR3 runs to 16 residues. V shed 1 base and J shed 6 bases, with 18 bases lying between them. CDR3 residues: CASSLSGSPHIDTQYF. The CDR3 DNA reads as TGTGCCAGCAGCTTGTCGGGTTCCCCTCACATCGATACGCAGTATTTT.

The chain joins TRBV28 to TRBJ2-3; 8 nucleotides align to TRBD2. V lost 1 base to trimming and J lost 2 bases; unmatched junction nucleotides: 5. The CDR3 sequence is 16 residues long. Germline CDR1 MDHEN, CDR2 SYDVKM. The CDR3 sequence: CASSLSGGWPTDTQYF. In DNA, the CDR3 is TGTGCCAGCAGTTTATCGGGAGGGTGGCCCACAGATACGCAGTATTTT.

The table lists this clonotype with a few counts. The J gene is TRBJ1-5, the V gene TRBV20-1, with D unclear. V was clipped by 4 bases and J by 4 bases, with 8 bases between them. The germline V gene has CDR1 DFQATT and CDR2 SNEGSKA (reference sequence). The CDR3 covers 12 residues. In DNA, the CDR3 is TGCAGTGCTACCGCGCAGAATCAGCCCCAGCATTTT. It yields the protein CSATAQNQPQHF.

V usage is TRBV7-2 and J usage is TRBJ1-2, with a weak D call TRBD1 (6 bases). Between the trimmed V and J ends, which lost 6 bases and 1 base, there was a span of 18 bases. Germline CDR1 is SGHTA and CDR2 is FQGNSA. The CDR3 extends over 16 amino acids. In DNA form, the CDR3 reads TGTGCCAGCAGTTCATATACAGGGCGGAATAACTATGGCTACACCTTC. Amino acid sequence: CASSSYTGRNNYGYTF. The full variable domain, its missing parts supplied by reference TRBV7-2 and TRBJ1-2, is GAGVSQSPSNKVTEKGKDVELRCDPISGHTALYWYRQSLGQGLEFLIYFQGNSAPDKSGLPSDRFSAERTGGSVSTLTIQRTQQEDSAVYLCASSSYTGRNNYGYTFGSGTRLTVV.

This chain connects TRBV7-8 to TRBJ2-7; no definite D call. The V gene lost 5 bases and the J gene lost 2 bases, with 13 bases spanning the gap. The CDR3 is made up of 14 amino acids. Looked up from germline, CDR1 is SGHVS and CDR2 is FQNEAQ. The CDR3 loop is CASSIGGWAYEQYF. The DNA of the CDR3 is TGTGCCAGCAGCATAGGCGGATGGGCCTACGAGCAGTACTTC. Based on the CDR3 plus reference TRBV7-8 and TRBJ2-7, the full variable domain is GAGVSQSPRYKVAKRGQDVALRCDPISGHVSLFWYQQALGQGPEFLTYFQNEAQLDKSGLPSDRFFAERPEGSVSTLKIQRTQQEDSAVYLCASSIGGWAYEQYFGPGTRLTVT.

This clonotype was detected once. CDR3 loop: CSDSDGSESSYEQYF. The CDR3 nucleotides read TGCAGTGACAGCGACGGAAGCGAGAGCTCCTACGAGCAGTACTTC. The chain recombines TRBV20-1 with TRBJ2-7; D is undetermined. The CDR3 sequence is 15 residues long. Looked up from germline, CDR1 is DFQATT and CDR2 is SNEGSKA (reference sequence). Trimming removed 7 bases at V and 0 bases at J, with 19 bases between.

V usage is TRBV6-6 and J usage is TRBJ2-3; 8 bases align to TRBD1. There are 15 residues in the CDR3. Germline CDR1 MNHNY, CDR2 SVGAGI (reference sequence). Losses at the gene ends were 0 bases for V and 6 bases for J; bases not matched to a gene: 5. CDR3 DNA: TGTGCCAGCAGTTACTCGACAGGGGCTAGGGATACGCAGTATTTT. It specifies CASSYSTGARDTQYF.